The present T cell receptor beta chain was sequenced within a study of shared clonotypes between healthy human individuals. Assay used: immunoSEQ multiplex PCR; TCRdb lists only in-frame clones, some missing. The profile covers a few million clones, with more than 85% appearing a single time and 0.35% to 0.45% taken by the ten largest. Trimming removed 0 bases from V and 4 bases from J; junction bases left unmatched: 5. There are 16 residues in the CDR3. CDR1 SGHRS and CDR2 YFSETQ come from the germline V gene. Adult donors, all healthy and HIV-negative, had no recent acute infections or vaccinations. From CD4+ cells came CD45RA+ naive and CD45RA-negative memory subsets.

Sequences were obtained from naive CD4+ T cells from PBMCs. Subset denoted: CD45RA+ positively selected. The receptor comes from a man aged 18-30 years in good health. Some clones in this sample may be carry-over from other donors' samples. This sequence joins TRBV5-1 and TRBJ2-2; TRBD1 matches 8 bases. As DNA, the CDR3 is TGCGCCAGCAGCTTGGCGGTGACAGGGGTCACCGGGGAGCTGTTTTTT. This translates into CASSLAVTGVTGELFF.